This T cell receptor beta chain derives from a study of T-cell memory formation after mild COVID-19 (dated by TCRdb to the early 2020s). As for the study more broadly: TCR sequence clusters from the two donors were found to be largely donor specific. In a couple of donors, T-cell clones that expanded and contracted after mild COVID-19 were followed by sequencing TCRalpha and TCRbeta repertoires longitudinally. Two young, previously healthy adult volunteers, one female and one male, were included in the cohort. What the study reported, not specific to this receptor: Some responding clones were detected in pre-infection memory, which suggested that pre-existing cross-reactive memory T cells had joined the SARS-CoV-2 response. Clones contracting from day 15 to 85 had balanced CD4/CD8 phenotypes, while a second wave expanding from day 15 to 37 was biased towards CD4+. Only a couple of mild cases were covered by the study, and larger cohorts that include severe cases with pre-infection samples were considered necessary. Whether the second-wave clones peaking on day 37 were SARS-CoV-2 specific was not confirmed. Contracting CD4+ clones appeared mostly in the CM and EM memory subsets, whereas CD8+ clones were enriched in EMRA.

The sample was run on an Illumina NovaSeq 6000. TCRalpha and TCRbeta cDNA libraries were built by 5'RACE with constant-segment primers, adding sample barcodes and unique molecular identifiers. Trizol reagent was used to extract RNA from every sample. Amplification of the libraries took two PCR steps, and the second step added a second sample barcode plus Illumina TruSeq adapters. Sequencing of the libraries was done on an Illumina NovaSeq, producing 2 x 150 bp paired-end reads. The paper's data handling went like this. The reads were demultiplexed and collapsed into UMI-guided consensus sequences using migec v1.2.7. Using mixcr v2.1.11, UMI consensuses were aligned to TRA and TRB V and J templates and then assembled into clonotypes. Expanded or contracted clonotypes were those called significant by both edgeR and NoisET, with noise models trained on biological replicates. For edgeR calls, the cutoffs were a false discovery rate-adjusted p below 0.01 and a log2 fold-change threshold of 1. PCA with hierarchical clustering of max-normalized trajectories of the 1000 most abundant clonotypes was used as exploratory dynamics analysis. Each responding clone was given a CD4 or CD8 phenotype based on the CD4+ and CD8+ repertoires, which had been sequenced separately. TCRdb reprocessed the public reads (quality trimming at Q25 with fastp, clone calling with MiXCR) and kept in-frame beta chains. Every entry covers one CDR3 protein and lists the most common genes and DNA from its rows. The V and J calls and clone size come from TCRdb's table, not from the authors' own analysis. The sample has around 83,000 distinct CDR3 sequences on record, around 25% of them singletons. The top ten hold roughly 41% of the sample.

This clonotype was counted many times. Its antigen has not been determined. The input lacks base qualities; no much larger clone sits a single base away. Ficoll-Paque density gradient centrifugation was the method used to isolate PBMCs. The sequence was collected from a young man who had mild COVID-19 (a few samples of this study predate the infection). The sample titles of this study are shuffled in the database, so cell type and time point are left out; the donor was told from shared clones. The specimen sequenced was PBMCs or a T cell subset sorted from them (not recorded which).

CDR3 sequence: CASSSFATGDTEAFF. The DNA reads TGTGCCAGCAGCTCATTTGCTACAGGGGACACTGAAGCTTTCTTT. Recombination joined TRBV7-9 with TRBJ1-1; 7 bases in between match TRBD1. Trimming accounts for 4 bases at V and 3 bases at J, while the number of junction bases matched to no gene is 8. CDR3 length: 15 amino acids, cysteine to phenylalanine. The kept DNA is CDR3 alone, 45 bases in frame from the first base. The germline V gene (reference sequence) provides CDR1 SEHNR and CDR2 FQNEAQ. Reference TRBV7-9 and TRBJ1-1 proteins supply the regions before and after the CDR3; the full variable domain is: DTGVSQNPRHKITKRGQNVTFRCDPISEHNRLYWYRQTLGQGPEFLTYFQNEAQLEKSRLLSDRFSAERPKGSFSTLEIQRTEQGDSAMYLCASSSFATGDTEAFFGQGTRLTVV.